One sample yielded the 5 T cell receptor beta chains listed below, sequenced in a study of CD8 T cells in Susac syndrome. About 0.45 to 1 ug RNA was reverse transcribed with random hexamers. Each CDR3 protein is one row after TCRdb ran MiXCR on the immunoSEQ multiplex PCR reads. The data contain 300,000 or so distinct CDR3 sequences, about 91% of them singletons. Sample: CD4+ T cells from PBMCs. All receptors come from a human donor with multiple sclerosis.

This rearrangement joins TRBV5-6 to TRBJ2-7; D may be TRBD1 (5 bases). V lost 2 bases and J 3 bases, leaving 27 bases between the germline ends. Looked up from germline, CDR1 is SGHDT and CDR2 is YYEEEE. The CDR3 contains 19 residues. The CDR3 coding sequence is TGTGCCAGCAGCTTAAGCCCCGGCAGGGCCTCTCTTAGGAGCTACGAGCAGTACTTC. As protein: CASSLSPGRASLRSYEQYF.

The J gene is TRBJ2-5, the V gene TRBV24-1; D possibly uses TRBD1 or TRBD2 (6 bases each). Deletions cut 2 bases from V and 5 bases from J, with 17 bases between. The germline V gene encodes CDR1 KGHDR and CDR2 SFDVKD. The CDR3 has 16 amino acids. CDR3 DNA: TGTGCCACCAGTGATTCCGGGACACCGGGAGAGGAGACCCAGTACTTC. Translation gives CATSDSGTPGEETQYF.

The rearrangement uses TRBV20-1 and TRBJ2-5; D possibly corresponds to TRBD1 (5 bases). The germline V gene has CDR1 DFQATT and CDR2 SNEGSKA (reference sequence). The ends were cut back, 0 bases at V and 5 bases at J, with 16 bases in the middle. This CDR3 is 15 amino acids long. The CDR3 reads CSARDLGRAWETQYF. For the CDR3, the DNA is TGCAGTGCTAGAGATCTCGGCAGGGCGTGGGAGACCCAGTACTTC.

The V gene is TRBV10-3, the J gene TRBJ2-7, with 8 bases matching TRBD2. The CDR3 contains 14 residues. After removal of 6 bases from V and 2 bases from J, the junction contained 6 bases not matched to a gene. Germline V CDR1 and CDR2: ENHRY, SYGVKD. The CDR3 nucleotides are TGTGCCATCAGACCGGGACTAGATACCTACGAGCAGTACTTC. Protein: CAIRPGLDTYEQYF.

V and J are TRBV29-1 and TRBJ1-4; a possible D gene is TRBD1 (5 bases). V was trimmed by 5 bases and J by 6 bases, leaving 13 bases between them. Germline V lookup: CDR1 SQVTM, CDR2 ANQGSEA. The CDR3 has 13 amino acids. The CDR3, as DNA: TGCAGCGTTTCACAGGTCCGAGATGAAAAACTGTTTTTT. Residues: CSVSQVRDEKLFF.